These T cell receptor beta chains were read from a single sample in a study of blood T cells in healthy people across ages. Using its own MiXCR run on the 5' RACE reads, TCRdb lists one record per CDR3 protein. The repertoire holds fewer than 1,200,000 distinct CDR3 sequences, less than 25% seen once, with 0.75% in the top ten. The same sample was also used in a study of T cells of mothers and their children.

The sequencing input was blood. The origin of the receptors is a girl aged 2-15 years in good health. Both conserved end residues are part of each CDR3. D genes are given only for firm matches. Clone size is not always given. Where it is, it says once, few, many or a class for expanded clones.

V gene	clone size	J gene	D gene	CDR3 DNA	CDR3 protein
TRBV28	-	TRBJ2-5	TRBD1	TGTGCCAGCACCCCGACAGGGGCCTGGGAGACCCAGTACTTC	CASTPTGAWETQYF
TRBV7-9	-	TRBJ1-2	-	TGTGCCAGCAGCTTACTGGGCCAGGCTAACTATGGCTACACCTTC	CASSLLGQANYGYTF
TRBV10-2	-	TRBJ2-2	-	TGCGCCAGCAGGGGAGTTTTATACACCGGGGAGCTGTTTTTT	CASRGVLYTGELFF
TRBV29-1	-	TRBJ1-1	-	TGCAGCGCCGAGGGGGATGAAGCTTTCTTT	CSAEGDEAFF
TRBV10-3	few	TRBJ2-5	TRBD1	TGTGCCATCAGCGAGAGGCAGGGGGAAGGAGAGACCCAGTACTTC	CAISERQGEGETQYF
TRBV6-2/TRBV6-3	-	TRBJ2-1	-	TGTGCCAGCAGTTTGCTTCAGGGAATCTCCTACAATGAGCAGTTCTTC	CASSLLQGISYNEQFF
TRBV7-8	few	TRBJ2-5	TRBD1	TGTGCCAGCAGCTTAGGTGACCGGGACAGGGCCGAGACCCAGTACTTC	CASSLGDRDRAETQYF
TRBV7-2	-	TRBJ2-7	-	TGTGCCAGCAGCTTAGACGTTCGCTACGAGCAGTACTTC	CASSLDVRYEQYF
TRBV27	-	TRBJ1-1	-	TGTGCCGCCTTCCCGCCATCAAGCACTGAAGCTTTCTTT	CAAFPPSSTEAFF
TRBV5-1	-	TRBJ1-1	-	TGCGCCAGCAGGGAGTGGGGGCGCCGGGGGAACACTGAAGCTTTCTTT	CASREWGRRGNTEAFF
TRBV5-4	-	TRBJ2-5	TRBD2	TGTGCCAGCAGAGTGGGGGGGCAAGAGACCCAGTACTTC	CASRVGGQETQYF
TRBV11-3	-	TRBJ1-1	-	TGTGCCAGCACCCCCTCAACCGGGACTACTGAAGCTTTCTTT	CASTPSTGTTEAFF
TRBV7-2	-	TRBJ2-7	TRBD1	TGTGCCAGCAGAAGGGGACAGGGCTACGAGCAGTACTTC	CASRRGQGYEQYF
TRBV12-3/TRBV12-4	-	TRBJ2-3	-	TGTGCCAGCAGTTCCAGCCAGGTTGGAACAGATACGCAGTATTTT	CASSSSQVGTDTQYF
TRBV20-1	-	TRBJ2-5	TRBD2	TGCAGTGCTAGAGGGGAGGGGAGTTTCTTAGAGACCCAGTACTTC	CSARGEGSFLETQYF
TRBV9	few	TRBJ2-1	-	TGTGCCAGCAGCGTAGTGCCTGAGGGTTACAATGAGCAGTTCTTC	CASSVVPEGYNEQFF
TRBV11-2	few	TRBJ2-1	TRBD2	TGTGCCAGCAGCTTATCTAGCGGGATTACCTCCTACAATGAGCAGTTCTTC	CASSLSSGITSYNEQFF
TRBV28	-	TRBJ2-1	-	TGTGCCAGTACTTCAGGGTTTGACGATGAGCAGTTCTTC	CASTSGFDDEQFF
TRBV19	-	TRBJ1-4	TRBD1	TGTGCCAGTGGGGACAGGGGTGCCCCTAATGAAAAACTGTTTTTT	CASGDRGAPNEKLFF
TRBV9	-	TRBJ2-2	-	TGTGCCAGCAGCGTAAGAGCTTCGGGGACGGCTTCTAACGGGGAGCTGTTTTTT	CASSVRASGTASNGELFF
TRBV12-3/TRBV12-4	-	TRBJ2-7	TRBD1	TGTGCCAGCAGTCTGACGACAGGGGTCATCCCCTACGAGCAGTACTTC	CASSLTTGVIPYEQYF
TRBV7-3	few	TRBJ2-3	TRBD2	TGTGCCAGCAGCACGACTAGCGGGTTGAGAGATACGCAGTATTTT	CASSTTSGLRDTQYF
TRBV11-2	few	TRBJ1-2	-	TGTGCCAGCAGCTTAGATGACGGAACCTATGGCTACACCTTC	CASSLDDGTYGYTF
TRBV20-1	-	TRBJ2-7	TRBD1	TGCAGTGCCGAGTGGGGACAGGGAAGCGAGCAGTACTTC	CSAEWGQGSEQYF
TRBV5-4	-	TRBJ2-3	-	TGTGCCAGCAGCTTTCGAGGGGGGCTCCCAGATACGCAGTATTTT	CASSFRGGLPDTQYF
TRBV20-1	-	TRBJ2-5	-	TGCAGTGCTAGATCAGGGAGCCCACAAGAGACCCAGTACTTC	CSARSGSPQETQYF
TRBV12-3/TRBV12-4	few	TRBJ2-7	-	TGTGCCAGCAGTTTAAGTTTCCACGAGCAGTACTTC	CASSLSFHEQYF
TRBV16	-	TRBJ2-5	-	TGTGCCAGCAGCCGAGGGGCAGTCTCCAGGGAGACCCAGTACTTC	CASSRGAVSRETQYF
TRBV4-1	-	TRBJ2-2	-	TGCGCCAGCAGCCTTGGACATACGAACACCGGGGAGCTGTTTTTT	CASSLGHTNTGELFF
TRBV3-1	many	TRBJ2-5	-	TGTGCCAGCAGCCAAGCGGATGTTGGCGAGACCCAGTACTTC	CASSQADVGETQYF
TRBV4-1	few	TRBJ2-1	TRBD1	TGCGCCAGCAGCCTTTCCGAGGACAGGGTTTACAATGAGCAGTTCTTC	CASSLSEDRVYNEQFF
TRBV7-9	few	TRBJ1-1	-	TGTGCCAGCAGCCGAACCGGGACAACCGTCACTGAAGCTTTCTTT	CASSRTGTTVTEAFF
TRBV7-2	-	TRBJ2-7	-	TGTGCCAGCAGTCCTGACGGAGGGGCTACCTACGAGCAGTACTTC	CASSPDGGATYEQYF
TRBV5-1	-	TRBJ1-1	TRBD1	TGCGCCAGTGGGACAGGAGGGACGAACACTGAAGCTTTCTTT	CASGTGGTNTEAFF
TRBV5-4	few	TRBJ2-1	TRBD2	TGTGCCAGCAGCTTGAGGCCTAGCGGGAACAATGAGCAGTTCTTC	CASSLRPSGNNEQFF
TRBV5-1	few	TRBJ2-2	TRBD2	TGCGCCAGCAGAACTAGCGGGAGGGGAGCCGGGGAGCTGTTTTTT	CASRTSGRGAGELFF
TRBV3-1	few	TRBJ2-7	-	TGTGCCAGCAGCTACGAGAATTACGAGCAGTACTTC	CASSYENYEQYF
TRBV28	-	TRBJ2-7	-	TGTGCCAGCAGTAAGGACAGCCCCTACGAGCAGTACTTC	CASSKDSPYEQYF
TRBV20-1	-	TRBJ2-7	-	TGCAGTGCTAGGAGTAACTACGAGCAGTACTTC	CSARSNYEQYF
TRBV6-2/TRBV6-3	-	TRBJ1-1	-	TGTGCCAGCAGTTACGGCCCCGGGACAACTATGAACACTGAAGCCTTCTTT	CASSYGPGTTMNTEAFF
TRBV20-1	few	TRBJ2-7	TRBD1	TGCAGTGCCTACGGACACGAGCCGGACAGGGGAACCTACGAGCAGTACTTC	CSAYGHEPDRGTYEQYF
TRBV6-5	-	TRBJ1-1	-	TGTGCCAGCAGTTCTACCCGGCCCGATACCCTTTCGGCTTTCTTT	CASSSTRPDTLSAFF
TRBV7-2	-	TRBJ2-4	-	TGTGCCAGCAGCTTAGTTTCGGGACAGTGGGGGGACATTCAGTACTTC	CASSLVSGQWGDIQYF
TRBV10-3	few	TRBJ2-5	-	TGTGCCATCGGTGGAATGTACCAAGAGACCCAGTACTTC	CAIGGMYQETQYF
TRBV20-1	few	TRBJ2-7	TRBD2	TGCAGTAGCGGGAGCCCCTACGAGCAGTACTTC	CSSGSPYEQYF
TRBV5-6	-	TRBJ1-5	-	TGTGCCAGCAGCTATATCAGTAGCAATCAGCCCCAGCATTTT	CASSYISSNQPQHF
TRBV7-8	few	TRBJ2-7	-	TGTGCCAGCGGCTCCCACGGCGTCTCCTACGAGCAGTACTTC	CASGSHGVSYEQYF
TRBV4-3	many	TRBJ1-2	TRBD1	TGCGCCAGCAGCCAAGATGGGACAGGGTACTATGGCTACACCTTC	CASSQDGTGYYGYTF
TRBV27	few	TRBJ1-4	TRBD1	TGTGCCAGCAGTACAGGGGGTGGAAGTGAAAAACTGTTTTTT	CASSTGGGSEKLFF
TRBV10-3	few	TRBJ2-3	-	TGTGCCATCAGCCGCACAGATACGCAGTATTTT	CAISRTDTQYF
TRBV6-4	-	TRBJ2-2	-	TGTGCCAGCGGCGCCTCAGGGGAGGCCGGGGAGCTGTTTTTT	CASGASGEAGELFF
TRBV5-5	-	TRBJ2-1	TRBD2	TGTGCCAGCAGCTTGGAAATGAGCGGGGCGACTACCTACAATGAGCAGTTCTTC	CASSLEMSGATTYNEQFF